This record covers a single T cell receptor beta chain. These data originate in a study of blood T cell repertoires in COVID-19. The assay was immunoSEQ multiplex PCR, and TCRdb's table has in-frame clones only and misses some. The table has 150,000 or so clones, around 80% seen once. Trimming removed 6 bases from V and 8 bases from J; junction bases left unmatched: 7. This CDR3 has 15 amino acids. From germline, CDR1 is SGHVS and CDR2 FQNEAQ. The sequence was obtained from a woman aged 55 to 70 who had recovered from COVID-19. Sequencing input: PBMCs or T cells enriched from blood (not recorded which). The chain joins TRBV7-8 to TRBJ1-4; 12 nucleotides agree with TRBD1. CDR3 coding DNA: TGTGCCAGCAGACAGGGACAGGGGGCGAGGGAAAAACTGTTTTTT. This translates into CASRQGQGAREKLFF.